This T cell receptor (beta chain) was sequenced in a study of beta chain features in type 1 diabetes. Broader study findings: Shorter TCRB CDR3s, moderately but significantly so, were found in Type 1 diabetes patients in all four CD4+ subsets. There were fewer insertions and more deletions at the VDJ junctions of type 1 diabetes patients. Equally in patients and controls, shorter templates might have been favored by PCR. TCRB repertoires of naive, central memory and Treg cells appeared more similar among patients than among healthy donors.

This clone appeared a few times. The antigen is unknown. Losses at the gene ends were 0 bases for V and 1 base for J; bases not matched to a gene: 7. The germline V gene has CDR1 LGHNA and CDR2 YSLEER. The CDR3 runs 17 residues. About 110 mL of blood, on average, came from one heparinised draw per donor. The entirety of the isolated RNA underwent reverse transcription, so expressed TCRB transcripts were sequenced. Produced via immunoSEQ multiplex PCR; TCRdb's table is partial and in-frame only. The sample carries about 400,000 clones, roughly 12% recorded once. The sequence derives from a woman under 30 with type 1 diabetes. The source material was naive CD4+ T cells from blood. V is TRBV4-3 and J is TRBJ2-3; 7 bases line up with TRBD2. CDR3: CASSQEWSSGGTDTQYF. CDR3 DNA sequence: TGCGCCAGCAGCCAAGAATGGTCCAGCGGGGGCACAGATACGCAGTATTTT.